This T cell receptor (beta chain) was sequenced during a study of blood T cell repertoires in COVID-19. Only one count was recorded for this clone. Trimming stripped 2 bases from V and 2 bases from J, with 12 bases between. CDR3 size: 15 residues. CDR1 and CDR2 (germline): MDHEN, SYDVKM. The method was immunoSEQ multiplex PCR; TCRdb's version includes in-frame clones alone and lacks a portion of them. The table records 150,000 to 200,000 clones, approximately 88% of them present only once. J is TRBJ1-2 and V is TRBV28; TRBD1 is a possible D gene (6 bases). Sequencing was performed on peripheral blood. The receptor was isolated from an older woman with acute or convalescent COVID-19. CDR3 sequence (DNA): TGTGCCAGCAGTTTAACTGGGGGCAGGAACTATGGCTACACCTTC. Its translation: CASSLTGGRNYGYTF.